These 23 T cell receptor beta chains came from one sample sequenced in a study of cytomegalovirus exposure and HLA in healthy donors. The PCR ran on 60 Vbeta and 13 Jbeta primers. Generated by immunoSEQ multiplex PCR, the TCRdb table keeps only in-frame clones and is missing some. The table shows around 78,000 clones, with about four fifths occurring only once. Sequences were obtained from PBMCs. These TCRs come from a woman aged 45-65 years in good health and CMV-seronegative.

The chain combines TRBV19 with TRBJ2-1, with TRBD2 identical over 11 bases. Germline V gene data show CDR1 as LNHDA and CDR2 as SQIVND (reference sequence). The CDR3 runs to 15 residues. Germline trimming cut 3 bases from V and 4 bases from J; bases unmatched to any gene: 2. This CDR3 reads CASSMGLAVYNEQFF. Written as DNA, the CDR3 is TGTGCCAGTAGTATGGGACTAGCGGTATACAATGAGCAGTTCTTC.

This clone has only a few counts. This chain connects TRBV27 to TRBJ2-3; TRBD2 agrees at 15 bases. Germline CDR1 reads MNHEY; CDR2 reads SMNVEV (reference sequence). The V and J ends lost 4 bases and 3 bases, in that order; junction bases with no gene match: 11. This CDR3 has 19 amino acids. CDR3 DNA sequence: TGTGCCAGCAGTTATATCGGGACTAGCGGGAGGCAAAGGACAGATACGCAGTATTTT. Encoded protein: CASSYIGTSGRQRTDTQYF.

The rearrangement joins TRBV7-2 to TRBJ2-2, with 7 bases aligning to TRBD2. The V and J ends lost 0 bases and 3 bases, in that order; junction bases with no gene match: 1. The CDR3 contains 15 residues. Per germline, CDR1 SGHTA and CDR2 FQGNSA. CDR3 in amino acids: CASSLAGGYTGELFF. The CDR3 DNA follows: TGTGCCAGCAGCTTAGCGGGGGGGTACACCGGGGAGCTGTTTTTT.

This clone was detected a few times. V gene TRBV4-1 combines with J gene TRBJ1-3; D remains unclear. Trimming removed 0 bases from V and 0 bases from J, with 9 bases in between. Germline assignment: CDR1 MGHRA and CDR2 YSYEKL. The CDR3 length is 16 residues. CDR3 DNA sequence: TGCGCCAGCAGCCAAGAGCAACAGCTCTCTGGAAACACCATATATTTT. Amino acid sequence: CASSQEQQLSGNTIYF.

CDR3 nucleotide sequence: TGTGCCAGCAGTGAGCACGGGACAGGGAAGAAGGTAGGTCAGCCCCAGCATTTT. It codes for CASSEHGTGKKVGQPQHF. V and J are TRBV6-1 and TRBJ1-5, with TRBD1 matching over 9 bases. V shed 3 bases, J shed 6 bases, and the junction held 15 bases outside the gene matches. The CDR3 totals 18 residues. CDR1 MNHNS and CDR2 SASEGT come from the germline V gene.

The V and J genes are TRBV5-5 and TRBJ2-7; D is possibly TRBD2 (6 bases). The CDR3 is 15 amino acids. Trimming cost V 4 bases and J 2 bases, with 16 bases left between them. The germline V gene encodes CDR1 SGHKS and CDR2 YYEKEE (reference sequence). The DNA for the CDR3 is TGTGCCAGCAGCCCCCGAGGTAGCGGAGCCTACGAGCAGTACTTC. Its protein is CASSPRGSGAYEQYF.

This sequence joins TRBV28 and TRBJ2-1; 8 bases line up with TRBD2. Germline V gene lookup returns CDR1 MDHEN and CDR2 SYDVKM. The CDR3 is made up of 12 amino acids. After removal of 3 bases from V and 9 bases from J, the junction contained 1 base not matched to a gene. The chain's CDR3 is CASSFRGGEQFF. The DNA for the CDR3 is TGTGCCAGCAGTTTCCGGGGGGGTGAGCAGTTCTTC.

This chain uses TRBV7-2 with TRBJ2-3; D is undetermined. This CDR3 has 14 residues. Germline CDR1 and CDR2: SGHTA and FQGNSA. Trimming removed 1 base from V and 3 bases from J, with 8 bases in between. CDR3 residues: CASSLDYTTDTQYF. DNA for the CDR3: TGTGCCAGCAGCTTAGACTACACTACAGATACGCAGTATTTT. Full variable domain (outside the CDR3, taken from reference TRBV7-2 and TRBJ2-3): GAGVSQSPSNKVTEKGKDVELRCDPISGHTALYWYRQSLGQGLEFLIYFQGNSAPDKSGLPSDRFSAERTGGSVSTLTIQRTQQEDSAVYLCASSLDYTTDTQYFGPGTRLTVL.

V is TRBV15 and J is TRBJ1-1; tentative D call: TRBD1 (6 bases). Trimming left V 2 bases short and J 4 bases short, with 11 bases between. Germline V gene data show CDR1 as LNHNV and CDR2 as YYDKDF (reference sequence). This CDR3 region has 14 residues. This CDR3 is CATSRLQGGTEAFF. The CDR3 DNA reads TGTGCCACCAGCAGATTACAGGGTGGCACTGAAGCTTTCTTT. Combining the CDR3 with reference TRBV15 and TRBJ1-1 gives the whole variable domain DAMVIQNPRYQVTQFGKPVTLSCSQTLNHNVMYWYQQKSSQAPKLLFHYYDKDFNNEADTPDNFQSRRPNTSFCFLDIRSPGLGDTAMYLCATSRLQGGTEAFFGQGTRLTVV.

This sequence joins TRBV4-3 and TRBJ1-5; possibly TRBD1 for D (6 bases). Germline assignment: CDR1 LGHNA and CDR2 YSLEER. This CDR3 is 15 amino acids long. V lost 2 bases and J 2 bases, leaving 10 bases between the germline ends. CDR3 region: CASSQLYRGNQPQHF. CDR3 nucleotide sequence: TGCGCCAGCAGCCAACTATACAGGGGCAATCAGCCCCAGCATTTT.

This chain connects TRBV27 to TRBJ2-7, with 7 bases lining up with TRBD1. With V trimmed by 0 bases and J by 2 bases, 1 base remained unmatched. The germline V gene encodes CDR1 MNHEY and CDR2 SMNVEV (reference sequence). This CDR3 comprises 14 residues. CDR3 protein: CASSLSRGTYEQYV. CDR3 nucleotide sequence: TGTGCCAGCAGTTTATCCAGGGGGACCTACGAGCAGTACGTC.

The chain combines TRBV29-1 with TRBJ1-3; TRBD1 aligns across 8 bases. Germline assignment: CDR1 SQVTM and CDR2 ANQGSEA. This CDR3 is 14 amino acids long. The V gene end was trimmed by 3 bases and the J gene end by 4 bases; junction bases not matched to a gene: 5. DNA of the CDR3: TGCAGCGTTGAGGACAGGGCGTCAGGAAACACCATATATTTT. Encoded protein: CSVEDRASGNTIYF.

The chain joins TRBV9 to TRBJ2-7, with D uncertain. Trimming removed 6 bases from V and 2 bases from J, with 12 bases in between. This CDR3 comprises 13 residues. Germline V gene lookup returns CDR1 SGDLS and CDR2 YYNGEE. The CDR3 reads CASTPTEPYEQYF. CDR3 DNA: TGTGCCAGCACCCCCACAGAACCCTACGAGCAGTACTTC.

The gene calls are TRBV6-6 and TRBJ2-2; TRBD2 matches at 9 bases. The length of the CDR3 is 16 residues. J was trimmed by 4 bases and V by 7 bases; bases with no gene match: 10. The germline gives CDR1 MNHNY, CDR2 SVGAGI (reference sequence). The CDR3 region has the DNA TGTGCCAGCACGGCTAGCGGGGTCCGGAGCACCGGGGAGCTGTTTTTT. Translating gives CASTASGVRSTGELFF.

The V call is TRBV7-8, the J call TRBJ1-4; 9 bases agree with TRBD1. V was clipped by 4 bases and J by 7 bases; unmatched bases: 7. Germline-derived CDR1 and CDR2 are SGHVS and FQNEAQ. The CDR3 is 15 residues long. DNA for the CDR3: TGTGCCAGCAGCTCTAGGACAGGGGCCATTGAAAAACTGTTTTTT. Residues: CASSSRTGAIEKLFF.

The chain uses TRBV7-8 and TRBJ2-1; D not resolved. Trimming stripped 3 bases from V and 4 bases from J, with 10 bases between. The CDR3 has 14 amino acids. Germline values: CDR1 SGHVS, CDR2 FQNEAQ. CDR3 loop: CASSFRVRYNEQFF. CDR3 nucleotide sequence: TGTGCCAGCAGCTTCCGGGTCCGATACAATGAGCAGTTCTTC.

This sequence joins TRBV4-2 and TRBJ2-5; D possibly corresponds to TRBD2 (5 bases). The CDR3 runs 15 residues. Germline CDR1 is LGHNA and CDR2 is YNFKEQ. V gave up 2 bases and J gave up 3 bases, with 13 bases separating them. CDR3 in amino acids: CASSQRSGREETQYF. DNA for the CDR3: TGTGCCAGCAGCCAAAGGAGTGGGAGAGAAGAGACCCAGTACTTC.

J is TRBJ1-2 and V is TRBV10-3; D might be TRBD1 (5 bases). This CDR3 contains 14 residues. V lost 8 bases to trimming and J lost 0 bases, with 13 bases between them. In germline, CDR1 is ENHRY, CDR2 SYGVKD. This CDR3 reads CAISGGDPNYGYTF. The CDR3 bases are TGTGCCATCTCGGGGGGAGATCCTAACTATGGCTACACCTTC.

The chain recombines TRBV6-4 with TRBJ2-1, with 8 positions matching TRBD1. CDR1 is MRHNA, CDR2 SNTAGT, per germline. The CDR3 has 13 amino acids. J was trimmed by 6 bases and V by 6 bases; bases with no gene match: 4. Here the CDR3 reads CASSYDRGNEQFF. The CDR3 DNA sequence: TGTGCCAGCAGCTACGACAGGGGCAATGAGCAGTTCTTC.

The gene calls are TRBV29-1 and TRBJ1-2, with D unclear. V lost 4 bases to trimming and J lost 0 bases, with 12 bases between them. The CDR3 loop spans 14 amino acids. From germline, CDR1 is SQVTM and CDR2 ANQGSEA. The CDR3 reads CSVGTSTANYGYTF. The CDR3 bases are TGCAGCGTTGGAACGTCAACAGCTAACTATGGCTACACCTTC.

V and J are TRBV19 and TRBJ2-1; 10 nucleotides agree with TRBD2. The V segment lost 6 bases and the J segment 7 bases; nucleotides outside the gene matches: 6. This CDR3 is built from 14 residues. Germline assignment: CDR1 LNHDA and CDR2 SQIVND (reference sequence). DNA for the CDR3: TGTGCCAGTAGCATGGGACTAGCGATTAATGAGCAGTTCTTC. Encoded protein: CASSMGLAINEQFF.

CDR3 sequence (DNA): TGTGCCAGCTCACCACCTAGCGGATCCTACAATGAGCAGTTCTTC. Its translation: CASSPPSGSYNEQFF. The J gene is TRBJ2-1, the V gene TRBV18, with a tentative D call TRBD2 (6 bases). The CDR3 has 15 residues. Trimming stripped 0 bases from V and 1 base from J, with 7 bases between. CDR1 is KGHSH and CDR2 is LQKENI in the germline V gene. Drawing the rest from reference TRBV18 and TRBJ2-1, the complete variable domain is NAGVMQNPRHLVRRRGQEARLRCSPMKGHSHVYWYRQLPEEGLKFMVYLQKENIIDESGMPKERFSAEFPKEGPSILRIQQVVRGDSAAYFCASSPPSGSYNEQFFGPGTRLTVL.

The chain joins TRBV7-2 to TRBJ2-5; 7 bases align to TRBD2. CDR3 size: 14 residues. J lost 2 bases, V lost 5 bases, and 5 bases had no gene match. Germline V gene data show CDR1 as SGHTA and CDR2 as FQGNSA. The CDR3 DNA follows: TGTGCCAGCAGCATCGGGAGGACGCAAGAGACCCAGTACTTC. Protein product: CASSIGRTQETQYF.